These 9 T cell receptor beta chains were all obtained from the same sample, sequenced in a study of response to subunit inactivated influenza vaccine (dated by TCRdb to the late 2010s). Library creation used RT-PCR. Sequenced on an Illumina HiSeq 2500. TCRdb reanalyzed the raw reads on its own, using fastp at Q25 for trimming and MiXCR for clone calling, and kept in-frame beta chains. Entries that share a CDR3 protein sequence are merged under the most common genes and DNA. The sample table lists some 520,000 distinct CDR3 sequences, more than 15% of them with a count of one. The ten largest make up 3% to 3.5% of the sample. The sequences come from CD4+ T cells sorted from PBMCs, collected roughly 24 months after vaccination. These receptors all come from a man aged 50-75 years who received an inactivated influenza vaccine. Donor details come from another sample of the same person, matched by shared clones.

The gene calls are TRBV24-1 and TRBJ2-5; 7 positions match TRBD2. CDR1 and CDR2 from the germline V gene are KGHDR and SFDVKD. The V and J ends lost 3 bases and 2 bases, in that order; junction bases with no gene match: 8. The CDR3 contains 16 residues. CDR3 coding DNA: TGTGCCACCAGTGATCCTACCGGGGGGTTTCAAGAGACCCAGTACTTC. The encoded protein is CATSDPTGGFQETQYF.

This clonotype showed up many times. This sequence joins TRBV2 and TRBJ2-3; 13 bases are shared with TRBD2. Germline V gives CDR1 SNHLY, CDR2 FYNNEI. The junction had 2 bases not matched to a gene; V was cut back by 3 bases and J by 2 bases. The CDR3 has 16 residues. The CDR3 is CASSDGTSGITDTQYF. The CDR3 nucleotides read TGTGCCAGCAGTGACGGGACTAGCGGGATCACAGATACGCAGTATTTT.

J is TRBJ2-3 and V is TRBV5-1, with TRBD2 matching over 9 bases. The CDR3 totals 14 residues. The V and J ends lost 2 bases and 4 bases, in that order; junction bases with no gene match: 2. Germline V CDR1 and CDR2: SGHRS, YFSETQ. The CDR3 DNA sequence: TGCGCCAGCAGCTTAGCTAGCGGGGCAGATACGCAGTATTTT. It translates to CASSLASGADTQYF.

The chain links TRBV21-1 to TRBJ2-1; the tabulated D call, TRBD1, remains unverified against the DNA. TRBV21-1 is given as a pseudogene. The CDR3 sequence is 18 residues long. The CDR3 coding sequence is TGTGCCAGCAGCAAAGGCTCGAGGCGGACAGGTAAATACAATGAGCAGTTCTTC. It codes for CASSKGSRRTGKYNEQFF.

Many counts were recorded for this clonotype. V and J are TRBV24-1 and TRBJ2-1; perhaps D is TRBD1 or TRBD2 (5 bases each). V lost 6 bases and J 0 bases, leaving 11 bases between the germline ends. The CDR3 totals 15 residues. Germline CDR1 reads KGHDR; CDR2 reads SFDVKD. The CDR3 nucleotides read TGTGCCACCAGTCCGTCAGGGAGCTCCTACAATGAGCAGTTCTTC. Protein sequence: CATSPSGSSYNEQFF.

This clonotype was picked up a small number of times. The gene calls are TRBV2 and TRBJ2-6, with a possible D match to TRBD2 (5 bases). From germline, CDR1 is SNHLY and CDR2 FYNNEI. The CDR3 totals 14 residues. Trimming cost V 3 bases and J 2 bases, with 5 bases left between them. The CDR3 DNA is TGTGCCAGCAGTGAGAGGGCTGGGGCCAACGTCCTGACTTTC. It codes for CASSERAGANVLTF.

The rearrangement joins TRBV2 to TRBJ2-3, with D uncertain. V gave up 3 bases and J gave up 4 bases, with 2 bases separating them. The CDR3 spans 11 residues. Germline-derived CDR1 and CDR2 are SNHLY and FYNNEI. The chain's CDR3 is CASSDSDTQYF. In nucleotides, the CDR3 is TGTGCCAGCAGTGATTCAGATACGCAGTATTTT.

DNA for the CDR3: TGCGCCAGCAGCTTACAGGGGGCTGTTGAGACCCAGTACTTC. Protein sequence: CASSLQGAVETQYF. V gene TRBV5-1 combines with J gene TRBJ2-5; TRBD1 agrees at 9 bases. There are 14 residues in the CDR3. CDR1 and CDR2 (germline): SGHRS, YFSETQ. With 2 bases clipped from V and 5 bases from J, the junction kept 4 bases outside the gene matches. The entire variable domain, with the rest obtained from reference TRBV5-1 and TRBJ2-5, is as follows: KAGVTQTPRYLIKTRGQQVTLSCSPISGHRSVSWYQQTPGQGLQFLFEYFSETQRNKGNFPGRFSGRQFSNSRSEMNVSTLELGDSALYLCASSLQGAVETQYFGPGTRLLVL.

This sequence joins TRBV5-1 and TRBJ2-1; D tentatively reads TRBD1 or TRBD2 (6 bases each). Between the trimmed V and J ends, which lost 3 bases and 5 bases, there was a span of 12 bases. The germline V gene encodes CDR1 SGHRS and CDR2 YFSETQ. The CDR3 loop spans 14 amino acids. The CDR3 reads CASSSGGGNNEQFF. DNA for the CDR3: TGCGCCAGCAGCTCCGGAGGGGGAAACAATGAGCAGTTCTTC.